The 6 T cell receptor beta chains reported below all come from one sample, sequenced in a study of blood T cell repertoires in COVID-19. Profiled with immunoSEQ multiplex PCR; TCRdb holds only in-frame clones, not every one. The sample lists hundreds of thousands of clones, 86% seen once, with more than 1.4% in the top ten. The sequencing input was peripheral blood. These receptors came from a woman in her thirties with active or convalescent COVID-19.

This chain joins TRBV20-1 and TRBJ1-1; the D gene is possibly TRBD1 (6 bases). V lost 4 bases and J lost 4, with 7 bases in between. This CDR3 is built from 11 residues. The V gene's germline CDR1 is DFQATT and CDR2 SNEGSKA (reference sequence). The CDR3 DNA is TGCAGTGCTATACAGGGCACTGAAGCTTTCTTT. Translation gives CSAIQGTEAFF.

The V call is TRBV3-1 (or the pseudogene TRBV3-2), the J call TRBJ2-3; 10 bases fit TRBD2. V lost 4 bases to trimming and J lost 14 bases; unmatched junction nucleotides: 6. The CDR3 runs 12 residues. From germline, CDR1 is LGHDT and CDR2 YNNKEL (reference sequence). In nucleotides, the CDR3 is TGTGCCAGCAGCCTCGTGGGACTAGCGCTGTATTTT. This sequence encodes CASSLVGLALYF.

The genes are TRBV10-3 and TRBJ2-2; TRBD1 agrees at 10 bases. V lost 6 bases and J lost 5; bases outside the gene matches: 0. CDR3 length: 13 residues. Germline V gene lookup returns CDR1 ENHRY and CDR2 SYGVKD. CDR3 DNA: TGTGCCATCAGGGGACAGGGGACCGGGGAGCTGTTTTTT. It codes for CAIRGQGTGELFF.

The table lists this clone with a count of one. V is TRBV12-3 or TRBV12-4 and J is TRBJ1-1; D not resolved. Trimming cost V 4 bases and J 2 bases, with 8 bases left between them. The CDR3 spans 13 residues. The CDR3 protein is CASSWSGNTEAFF. CDR3 bases: TGTGCCAGCAGTTGGTCAGGAAACACTGAAGCTTTCTTT.

The chain couples TRBV9 to TRBJ1-2, with TRBD1 matching 7 bases. This CDR3 is 17 amino acids long. V shed 4 bases, J shed 6 bases, and the junction held 18 bases outside the gene matches. Germline-derived CDR1 and CDR2 are SGDLS and YYNGEE. In nucleotides, the CDR3 is TGTGCCAGCAGCCCCGATTGGGGTTGGCAGGGGGATCATGGCTACACCTTC. It yields the protein CASSPDWGWQGDHGYTF.

V gene TRBV6-2 or TRBV6-3 combines with J gene TRBJ2-5, with TRBD2 matching over 14 bases. The germline gives CDR1 MNHEY, CDR2 SVGEGT. The V and J ends lost 2 bases and 5 bases, in that order; junction bases with no gene match: 10. CDR3 length: 18 amino acids. This CDR3 is CASSYRLAGGVAQETQYF. The CDR3 DNA sequence: TGTGCCAGCAGTTACAGACTAGCGGGAGGGGTTGCGCAGGAGACCCAGTACTTC.